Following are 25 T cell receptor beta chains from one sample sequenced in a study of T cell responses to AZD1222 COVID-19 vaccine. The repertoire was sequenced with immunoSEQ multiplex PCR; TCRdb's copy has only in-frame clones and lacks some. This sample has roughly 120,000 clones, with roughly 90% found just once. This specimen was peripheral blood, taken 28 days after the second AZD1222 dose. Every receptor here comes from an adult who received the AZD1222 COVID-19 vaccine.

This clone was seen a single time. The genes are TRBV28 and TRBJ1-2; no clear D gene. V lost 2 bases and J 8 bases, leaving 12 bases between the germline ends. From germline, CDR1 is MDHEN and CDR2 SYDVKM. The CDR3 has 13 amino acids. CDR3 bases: TGTGCCAGCAGTTTAATTCACAGAGGCGGCTACACCTTC. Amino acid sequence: CASSLIHRGGYTF.

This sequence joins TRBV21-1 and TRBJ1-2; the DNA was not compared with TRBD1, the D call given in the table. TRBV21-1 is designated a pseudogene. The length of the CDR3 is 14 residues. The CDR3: CASSKAGGGRGYTF. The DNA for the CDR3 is TGTGCCAGCAGCAAAGCAGGGGGCGGTAGGGGCTACACCTTC.

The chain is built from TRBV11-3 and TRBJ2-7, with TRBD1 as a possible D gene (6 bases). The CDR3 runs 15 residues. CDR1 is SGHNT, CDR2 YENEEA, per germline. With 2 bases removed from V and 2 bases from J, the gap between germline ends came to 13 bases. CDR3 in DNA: TGTGCCAGCAGCTTACGGGCAGGGGATACCTACGAGCAGTACTTC. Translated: CASSLRAGDTYEQYF.

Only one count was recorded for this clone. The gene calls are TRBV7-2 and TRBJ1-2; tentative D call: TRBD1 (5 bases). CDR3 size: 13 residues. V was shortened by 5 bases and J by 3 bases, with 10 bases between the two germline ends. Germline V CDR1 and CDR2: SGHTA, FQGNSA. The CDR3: CASSLRGYYGYTF. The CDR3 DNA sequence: TGTGCCAGCAGCCTCCGGGGGTACTATGGCTACACCTTC.

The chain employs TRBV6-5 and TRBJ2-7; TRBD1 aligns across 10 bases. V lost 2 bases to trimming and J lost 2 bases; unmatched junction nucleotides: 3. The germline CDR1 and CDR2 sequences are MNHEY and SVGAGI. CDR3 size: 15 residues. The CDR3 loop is CASSYQGQGTYEQYF. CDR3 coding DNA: TGTGCCAGCAGTTACCAGGGACAGGGGACCTACGAGCAGTACTTC.

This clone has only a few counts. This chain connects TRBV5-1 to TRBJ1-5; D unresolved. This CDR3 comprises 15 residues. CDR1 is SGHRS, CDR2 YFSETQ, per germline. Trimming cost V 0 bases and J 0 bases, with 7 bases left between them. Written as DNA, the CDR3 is TGCGCCAGCAGCTTGGGTGGAAATAGCAATCAGCCCCAGCATTTT. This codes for CASSLGGNSNQPQHF.

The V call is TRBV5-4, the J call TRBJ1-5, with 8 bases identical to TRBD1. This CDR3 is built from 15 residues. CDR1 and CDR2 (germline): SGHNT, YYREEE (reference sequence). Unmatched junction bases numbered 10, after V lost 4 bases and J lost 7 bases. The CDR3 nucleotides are TGTGCCAGCAGCCAGGACAGGGCGGAAAGCCAGCCCCAGCATTTT. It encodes CASSQDRAESQPQHF. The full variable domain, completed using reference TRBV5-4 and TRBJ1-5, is ETGVTQSPTHLIKTRGQQVTLRCSSQSGHNTVSWYQQALGQGPQFIFQYYREEENGRGNFPPRFSGLQFPNYSSELNVNALELDDSALYLCASSQDRAESQPQHFGDGTRLSIL.

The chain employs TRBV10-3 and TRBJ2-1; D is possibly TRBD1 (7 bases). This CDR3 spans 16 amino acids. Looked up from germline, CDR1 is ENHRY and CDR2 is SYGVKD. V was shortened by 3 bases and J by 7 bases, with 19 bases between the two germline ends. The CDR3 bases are TGTGCCATCAGTGAATACCGGAGGGGGCAGGGGAATGAGCAGTTCTTC. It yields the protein CAISEYRRGQGNEQFF.

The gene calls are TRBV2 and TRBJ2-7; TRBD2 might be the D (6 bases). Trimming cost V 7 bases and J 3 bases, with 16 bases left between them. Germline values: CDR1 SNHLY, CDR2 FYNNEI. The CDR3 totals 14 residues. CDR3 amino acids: CASTRVVADYEQYF. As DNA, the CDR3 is TGTGCCAGCACCCGGGTGGTAGCGGACTACGAGCAGTACTTC. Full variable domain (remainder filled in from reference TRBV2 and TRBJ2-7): EPEVTQTPSHQVTQMGQEVILRCVPISNHLYFYWYRQILGQKVEFLVSFYNNEISEKSEIFDDQFSVERPDGSNFTLKIRSTKLEDSAMYFCASTRVVADYEQYFGPGTRLTVT.

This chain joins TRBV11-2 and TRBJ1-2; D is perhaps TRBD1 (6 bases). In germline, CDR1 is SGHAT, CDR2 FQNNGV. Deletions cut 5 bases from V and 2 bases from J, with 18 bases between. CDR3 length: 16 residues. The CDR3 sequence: CASSPLRQAGNYGYTF. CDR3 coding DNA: TGTGCCAGCAGCCCTCTCCGACAGGCCGGAAACTATGGCTACACCTTC.

CDR3 sequence (DNA): TGTGCCAGCAGCCAGACACTAGCGGACGAGCAGTACTTC. This sequence encodes CASSQTLADEQYF. The chain recombines TRBV4-2 with TRBJ2-7; TRBD2 aligns across 8 bases. Trimming removed 3 bases from V and 5 bases from J; junction bases left unmatched: 3. Germline CDR1 and CDR2: LGHNA and YNFKEQ. The CDR3 covers 13 residues.

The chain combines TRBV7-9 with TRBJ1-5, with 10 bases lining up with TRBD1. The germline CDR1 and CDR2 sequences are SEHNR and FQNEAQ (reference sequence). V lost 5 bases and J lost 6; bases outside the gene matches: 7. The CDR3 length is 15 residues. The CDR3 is CASSPGTGDFQPQHF. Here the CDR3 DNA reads TGTGCCAGCAGCCCCGGGACAGGGGATTTTCAGCCCCAGCATTTT.

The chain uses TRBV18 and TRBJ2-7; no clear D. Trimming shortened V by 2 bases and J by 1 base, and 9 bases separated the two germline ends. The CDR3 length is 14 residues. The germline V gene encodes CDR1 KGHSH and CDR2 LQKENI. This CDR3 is CASSPKRSSYEQYF. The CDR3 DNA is TGTGCCAGCTCACCAAAACGGTCTTCCTACGAGCAGTACTTC.

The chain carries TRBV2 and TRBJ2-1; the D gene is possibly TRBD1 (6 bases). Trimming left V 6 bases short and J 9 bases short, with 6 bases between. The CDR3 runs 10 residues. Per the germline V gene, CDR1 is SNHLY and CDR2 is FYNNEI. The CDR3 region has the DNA TGTGCCAGCAGCAGGGGTGAGCAGTTCTTC. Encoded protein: CASSRGEQFF. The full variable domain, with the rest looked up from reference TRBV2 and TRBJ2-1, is EPEVTQTPSHQVTQMGQEVILRCVPISNHLYFYWYRQILGQKVEFLVSFYNNEISEKSEIFDDQFSVERPDGSNFTLKIRSTKLEDSAMYFCASSRGEQFFGPGTRLTVL.

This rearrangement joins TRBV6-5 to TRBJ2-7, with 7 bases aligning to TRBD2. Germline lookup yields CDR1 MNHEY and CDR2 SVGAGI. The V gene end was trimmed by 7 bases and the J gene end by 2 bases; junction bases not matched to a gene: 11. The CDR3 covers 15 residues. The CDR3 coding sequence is TGTGCCAGCACTGGTCGGGCAGGGACTACCTACGAGCAGTACTTC. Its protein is CASTGRAGTTYEQYF.

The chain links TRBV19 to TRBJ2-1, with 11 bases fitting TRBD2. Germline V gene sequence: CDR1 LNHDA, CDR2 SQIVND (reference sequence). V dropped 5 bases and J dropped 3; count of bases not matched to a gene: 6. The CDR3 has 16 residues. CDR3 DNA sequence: TGTGCCAGTAGTCCTCCTAGCGGGGGGCGCTACAATGAGCAGTTCTTC. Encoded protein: CASSPPSGGRYNEQFF.

Here the CDR3 reads CASSLALASQETQYF. DNA of the CDR3: TGTGCCAGCAGCCTTGCTCTAGCGTCCCAAGAGACCCAGTACTTC. The chain joins TRBV3-1 (or the pseudogene TRBV3-2) to TRBJ2-5; D is possibly TRBD2 (6 bases). Germline V gene data show CDR1 as LGHDT and CDR2 as YNNKEL (reference sequence). The CDR3 runs 15 residues. V shed 4 bases and J shed 1 base, with 13 bases lying between them.

This CDR3 reads CASSPGEAAYEQYF. Here the CDR3 DNA reads TGTGCCAGCAGCCCGGGGGAGGCTGCCTACGAGCAGTACTTC. The chain links TRBV2 to TRBJ2-7, with D perhaps matching TRBD2 (6 bases). Trimming left V 6 bases short and J 2 bases short, with 14 bases between. The germline gives CDR1 SNHLY, CDR2 FYNNEI. The length of the CDR3 is 14 residues.

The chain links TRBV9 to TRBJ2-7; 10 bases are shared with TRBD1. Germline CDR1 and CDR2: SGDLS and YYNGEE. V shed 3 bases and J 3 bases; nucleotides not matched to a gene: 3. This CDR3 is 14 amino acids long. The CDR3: CASSAGTGVYEQYF. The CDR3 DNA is TGTGCCAGCAGCGCCGGGACAGGGGTCTACGAGCAGTACTTC.

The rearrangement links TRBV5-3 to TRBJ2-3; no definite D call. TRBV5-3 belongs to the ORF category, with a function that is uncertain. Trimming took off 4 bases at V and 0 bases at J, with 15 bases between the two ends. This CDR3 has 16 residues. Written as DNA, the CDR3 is TGTGCCAGAAGCCCGGCCGGAGACCCTAGCACAGATACGCAGTATTTT. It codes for CARSPAGDPSTDTQYF.

CDR3 sequence reads: CASSWRGEKETQYF. CDR3 coding DNA: TGTGCCAGCAGCTGGCGGGGGGAAAAAGAGACCCAGTACTTC. This chain joins TRBV7-2 and TRBJ2-5, with 8 positions matching TRBD2. The germline V gene encodes CDR1 SGHTA and CDR2 FQGNSA. The CDR3 spans 14 residues. V lost 4 bases, J lost 3 bases, and 4 bases stayed unmatched.

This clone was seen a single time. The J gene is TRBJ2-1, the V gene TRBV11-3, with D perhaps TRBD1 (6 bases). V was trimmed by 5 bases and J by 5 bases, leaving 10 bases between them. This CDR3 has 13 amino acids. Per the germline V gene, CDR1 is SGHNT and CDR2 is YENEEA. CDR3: CASSPDRHNEQFF. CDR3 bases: TGTGCCAGCAGCCCGGACAGACACAATGAGCAGTTCTTC.

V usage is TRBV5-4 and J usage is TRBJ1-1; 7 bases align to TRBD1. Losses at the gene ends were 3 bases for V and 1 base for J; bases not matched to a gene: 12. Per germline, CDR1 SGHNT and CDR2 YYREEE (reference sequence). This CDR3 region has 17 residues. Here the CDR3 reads CASSSGQAQRGNTEAFF. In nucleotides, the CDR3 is TGTGCCAGCAGCTCCGGACAGGCACAACGTGGGAACACTGAAGCTTTCTTT.

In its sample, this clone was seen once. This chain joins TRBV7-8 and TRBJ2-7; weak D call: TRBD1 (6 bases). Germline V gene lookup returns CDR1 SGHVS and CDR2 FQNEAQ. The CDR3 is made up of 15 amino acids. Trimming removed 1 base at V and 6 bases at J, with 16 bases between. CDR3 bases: TGTGCCAGCAGCTTAGGAGGGGGATATAGCAGCGAGCAGTACTTC. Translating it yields CASSLGGGYSSEQYF.

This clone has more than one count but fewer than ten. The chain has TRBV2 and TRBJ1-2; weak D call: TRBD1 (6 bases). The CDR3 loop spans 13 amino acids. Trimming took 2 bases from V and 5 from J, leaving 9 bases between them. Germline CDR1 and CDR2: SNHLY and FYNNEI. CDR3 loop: CASSETGYYGYTF. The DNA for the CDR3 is TGTGCCAGCAGTGAAACAGGGTATTATGGCTACACCTTC.